These 9 T cell receptor beta chains share one sample of origin, sequenced in a study of blood T cells in healthy people across ages. A second about 7 to 12 cycle PCR used barcoded and J-beta primers. TCRdb passed the 5' RACE reads through MiXCR, listing each CDR3 protein once. This sample has around 1,500,000 distinct CDR3 sequences, with 28% found just once. The sample taken for sequencing was blood. The receptors come from a woman aged 30 to 39 in good health.

With respect to this clonotype: A clone one base away is much larger, so this may be a read error. This chain uses TRBV4-1 with TRBJ2-6; no definite D call. The germline gives CDR1 MGHRA, CDR2 YSYEKL. The CDR3 totals 16 residues. The CDR3 sequence: CSSSQDPTPGANVLTF. CDR3 nucleotide sequence: TGCTCCAGCAGCCAAGACCCGACCCCTGGGGCCAACGTCCTGACTTTC.

This clonotype has at least ten counts. The genes are TRBV6-1 and TRBJ2-3; D possibly matches TRBD1 or TRBD2 (5 bases each). This CDR3 is 14 amino acids long. V lost 4 bases and J lost 3, with 11 bases in between. CDR1 MNHNS and CDR2 SASEGT come from the germline V gene. The CDR3: CASSGGGGTDTQYF. The CDR3 DNA is TGTGCCAGCAGTGGTGGGGGTGGTACAGATACGCAGTATTTT.

This clonotype was detected a few times. The rearrangement links TRBV4-1 to TRBJ1-2; TRBD1 matches at 7 bases. The V gene's germline CDR1 is MGHRA and CDR2 YSYEKL. The CDR3 spans 16 residues. With 7 bases clipped from V and 3 bases from J, the junction kept 14 bases outside the gene matches. The CDR3 spells CASMGREGGAYYGYTF. The CDR3 DNA follows: TGCGCCAGCATGGGACGTGAAGGGGGCGCCTACTATGGCTACACCTTC.

This chain connects TRBV12-3 or TRBV12-4 to TRBJ1-5; no firm D call. Trimming took off 4 bases at V and 5 bases at J, with 18 bases between the two ends. CDR3 length: 16 residues. CDR3 sequence reads: CASSSSGPGIDQPQHF. The DNA of the CDR3 is TGTGCCAGCAGTTCCTCCGGGCCAGGCATCGATCAGCCCCAGCATTTT.

This chain links TRBV20-1 with TRBJ1-2; tentatively, D is TRBD1 (6 bases). From germline, CDR1 is DFQATT and CDR2 SNEGSKA (reference sequence). V dropped 0 bases and J dropped 7 bases, with 12 bases sitting between them. The CDR3 is 13 residues long. The CDR3 is CSARDSLQGGYTF. The CDR3 DNA reads TGCAGTGCTAGAGACTCCCTACAGGGTGGCTACACCTTC.

The DNA for the CDR3 is TGCGCCAGAGGTTCGAACGGCAGACAAGAGACCCAGTACTTC. Protein sequence: CARGSNGRQETQYF. V gene TRBV10-1 combines with J gene TRBJ2-5; D remains ambiguous. Germline CDR1 reads WNHNN; CDR2 reads SYGVQD (reference sequence). V was trimmed by 9 bases and J by 2 bases, leaving 16 bases between them. This CDR3 spans 14 amino acids.

The rearrangement links TRBV11-2 to TRBJ2-2; 7 nucleotides match TRBD1. The CDR3 contains 14 residues. Germline trimming cut 5 bases from V and 6 bases from J; bases unmatched to any gene: 6. Germline values: CDR1 SGHAT, CDR2 FQNNGV. CDR3 DNA sequence: TGTGCCAGCAGCACAAAGACAGGGCCCGGGGAGCTGTTTTTT. It is translated as CASSTKTGPGELFF. Full variable domain (outside the CDR3, taken from reference TRBV11-2 and TRBJ2-2): EAGVAQSPRYKIIEKRQSVAFWCNPISGHATLYWYQQILGQGPKLLIQFQNNGVVDDSQLPKDRFSAERLKGVDSTLKIQPAKLEDSAVYLCASSTKTGPGELFFGEGSRLTVL.

This clonotype occurred a few times. The chain is built from TRBV5-6 and TRBJ1-1, with D hard to call. Germline CDR1 reads SGHDT; CDR2 reads YYEEEE. With 0 bases removed from V and 0 bases from J, the gap between germline ends came to 15 bases. The CDR3 spans 17 residues. The DNA for the CDR3 is TGTGCCAGCAGCTTGGAGGTGGGCGAGCTCATGAACACTGAAGCTTTCTTT. Its translation is CASSLEVGELMNTEAFF. The whole variable domain, filled in from reference TRBV5-6 and TRBJ1-1, reads DAGVTQSPTHLIKTRGQQVTLRCSPKSGHDTVSWYQQALGQGPQFIFQYYEEEERQRGNFPDRFSGHQFPNYSSELNVNALLLGDSALYLCASSLEVGELMNTEAFFGQGTRLTVV.

J is TRBJ2-5 and V is TRBV20-1; D is possibly TRBD1 or TRBD2 (5 bases each). CDR3 length equals 13 residues. Germline lookup yields CDR1 DFQATT and CDR2 SNEGSKA (reference sequence). Trimming took 3 bases from V and 6 from J, leaving 14 bases between them. The chain's CDR3 is CSARGPRGKTQYF. CDR3 DNA: TGCAGTGCTAGGGGGCCCCGGGGAAAGACCCAGTACTTC.